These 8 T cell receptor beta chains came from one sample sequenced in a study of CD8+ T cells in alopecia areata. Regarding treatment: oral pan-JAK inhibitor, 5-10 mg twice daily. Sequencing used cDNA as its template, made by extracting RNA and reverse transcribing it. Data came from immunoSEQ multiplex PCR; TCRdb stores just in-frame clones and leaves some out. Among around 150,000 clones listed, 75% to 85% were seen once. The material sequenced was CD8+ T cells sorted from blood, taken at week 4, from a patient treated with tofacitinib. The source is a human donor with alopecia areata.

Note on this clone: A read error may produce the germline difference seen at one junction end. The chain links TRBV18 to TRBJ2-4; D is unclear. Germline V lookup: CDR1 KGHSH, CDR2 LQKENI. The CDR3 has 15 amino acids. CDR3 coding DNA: TGTGCCAGCTCAACACCGACGGTTGCCAAAAACATTCAGTACTTC. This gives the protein CASSTPTVAKNIQYF.

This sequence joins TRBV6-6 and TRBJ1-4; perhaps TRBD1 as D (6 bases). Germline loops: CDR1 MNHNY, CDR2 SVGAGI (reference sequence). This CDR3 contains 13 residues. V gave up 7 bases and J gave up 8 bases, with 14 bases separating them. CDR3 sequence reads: CASTWGAFEKLFF. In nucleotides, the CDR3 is TGTGCCAGCACCTGGGGGGCGTTCGAAAAACTGTTTTTT.

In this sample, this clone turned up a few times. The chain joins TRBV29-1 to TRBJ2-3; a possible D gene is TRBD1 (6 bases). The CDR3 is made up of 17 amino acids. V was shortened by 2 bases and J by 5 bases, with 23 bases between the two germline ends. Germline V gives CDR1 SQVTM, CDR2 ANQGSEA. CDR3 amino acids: CSVEPSEEGEMGDTQYF. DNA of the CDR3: TGCAGCGTTGAACCCTCGGAAGAGGGGGAGATGGGAGATACGCAGTATTTT.

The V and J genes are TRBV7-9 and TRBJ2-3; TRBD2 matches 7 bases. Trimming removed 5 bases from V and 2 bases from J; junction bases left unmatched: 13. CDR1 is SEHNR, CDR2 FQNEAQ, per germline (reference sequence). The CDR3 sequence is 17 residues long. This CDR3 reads CASSPSRGRDPTDTQYF. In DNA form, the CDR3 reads TGTGCCAGCAGCCCGAGCCGGGGGAGGGACCCCACAGATACGCAGTATTTT. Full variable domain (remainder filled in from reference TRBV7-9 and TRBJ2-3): DTGVSQNPRHKITKRGQNVTFRCDPISEHNRLYWYRQTLGQGPEFLTYFQNEAQLEKSRLLSDRFSAERPKGSFSTLEIQRTEQGDSAMYLCASSPSRGRDPTDTQYFGPGTRLTVL.

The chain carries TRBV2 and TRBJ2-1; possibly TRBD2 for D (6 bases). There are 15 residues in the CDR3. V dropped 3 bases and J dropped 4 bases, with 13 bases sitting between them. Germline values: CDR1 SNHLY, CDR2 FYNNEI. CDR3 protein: CASSDGDSLYNEQFF. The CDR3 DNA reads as TGTGCCAGCAGTGATGGGGACTCGCTGTACAATGAGCAGTTCTTC.

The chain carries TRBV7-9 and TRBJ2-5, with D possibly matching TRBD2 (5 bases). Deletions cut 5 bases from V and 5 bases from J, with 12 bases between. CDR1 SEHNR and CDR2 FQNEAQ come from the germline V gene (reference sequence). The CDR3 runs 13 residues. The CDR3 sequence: CASSADSFETQYF. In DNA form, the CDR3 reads TGTGCCAGCAGCGCGGACTCTTTTGAGACCCAGTACTTC.

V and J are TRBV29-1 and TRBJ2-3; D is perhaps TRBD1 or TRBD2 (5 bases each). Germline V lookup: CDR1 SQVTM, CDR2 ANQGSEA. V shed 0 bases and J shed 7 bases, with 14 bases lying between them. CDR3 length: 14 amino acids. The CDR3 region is CSVEEGWGKYTQYF. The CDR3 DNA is TGCAGCGTTGAAGAAGGTTGGGGGAAGTATACGCAGTATTTT.

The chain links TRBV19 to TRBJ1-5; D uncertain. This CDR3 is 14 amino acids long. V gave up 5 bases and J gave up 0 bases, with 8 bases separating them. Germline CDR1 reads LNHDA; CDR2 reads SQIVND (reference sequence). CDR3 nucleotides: TGTGCCAGTAGTCCTTATGATAGCAATCAGCCCCAGCATTTT. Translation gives CASSPYDSNQPQHF.